This T cell receptor beta chain was found in a study of blood T cell repertoires in COVID-19 (dated by TCRdb to about 2020). In terms of the full investigation: Collaborator samples came from the United States, Italy and Spain and covered acute and convalescent phases of COVID-19. The samples were drawn from two sources: the first 160 participants of the ongoing ImmuneRACE study, and 1,254 subjects contributed by 6 global collaborators. Deeply sampled blood TCRbeta repertoires from subjects exposed to, actively infected with, or recovered from COVID-19 were included in the dataset. The material from the prospective study consisted of cDNA or gDNA derived from T cells, B-cell-depleted T cells, or PBMCs. Nearly every sample came with metadata listing a de-identified subject ID, COVID-19 status, age in years and sex. A freely available public database, intended as a resource for researchers studying the immune response to SARS-CoV-2, is where the repertoires were released. Where available, HLA class I and class II types were taken from metadata supplied by the sample provider and were not determined by assay-based typing.

One collaborating source in Seattle enrolled patients during active infection and followed them longitudinally through the course of disease. Collaborating institutions collected whole blood in K2EDTA tubes following their own protocols. For TCRbeta analysis, collaborator samples were shipped as frozen whole blood, as isolated PBMCs, or as DNA extracted from either sample type. Points on this clone: Its antigen is unknown. Nothing much larger sits one base from this clone, and base qualities are not available.

The immunoSEQ Assay, a bias-controlled multiplex PCR, was used to amplify TCRbeta CDR3 regions from genomic DNA. The paper's processing steps were these. Within the assay, amplification of reference gene primers was used to estimate how many nucleated cells each sample contained. Sequence reads were collapsed and filtered to measure the absolute abundance of every unique TCRbeta CDR3 rearrangement. For each sample, productive Simpson clonality was calculated as the square root of Simpson's diversity index over productive rearrangements. The source is immuneACCESS, and TCRdb retained only in-frame sequences with V and J called. Part of the clones is not carried over; for the studies checked, unresolved V genes explain less than half of this, and the remainder is unexplained. The D gene and trimming were derived from the DNA, and the V and J assignments and clone size from that table. For this sample there are about 260,000 clones; around 90% appear just once. The ten largest clones take up roughly 4.9% of the sample.

Looking up the germline V gene yields CDR1 MDHEN and CDR2 SYDVKM. Including the terminal cysteine and phenylalanine, the CDR3 comprises 17 residues. The entry retains the CDR3 DNA only, 51 bases that are in frame from base 1. V is pruned by 3 bases and J by 5 bases, leaving 16 bases of the junction without a gene match. Broad study findings and their caveats: Clinical and demographic metadata were provided uncurated, with the amount varying by source and participant.

The rearranged segments are TRBV28 and TRBJ2-7; a stretch of 7 junction bases matches TRBD2. The material sequenced was peripheral blood. This clonotype was obtained from a woman aged 55-75 years with COVID-19, enrolled during active disease. This receptor has the CDR3 CASSFGLRGREGNEQYF. The DNA sequence is TGTGCCAGCAGTTTCGGGTTGCGAGGGAGGGAAGGTAACGAGCAGTACTTC.